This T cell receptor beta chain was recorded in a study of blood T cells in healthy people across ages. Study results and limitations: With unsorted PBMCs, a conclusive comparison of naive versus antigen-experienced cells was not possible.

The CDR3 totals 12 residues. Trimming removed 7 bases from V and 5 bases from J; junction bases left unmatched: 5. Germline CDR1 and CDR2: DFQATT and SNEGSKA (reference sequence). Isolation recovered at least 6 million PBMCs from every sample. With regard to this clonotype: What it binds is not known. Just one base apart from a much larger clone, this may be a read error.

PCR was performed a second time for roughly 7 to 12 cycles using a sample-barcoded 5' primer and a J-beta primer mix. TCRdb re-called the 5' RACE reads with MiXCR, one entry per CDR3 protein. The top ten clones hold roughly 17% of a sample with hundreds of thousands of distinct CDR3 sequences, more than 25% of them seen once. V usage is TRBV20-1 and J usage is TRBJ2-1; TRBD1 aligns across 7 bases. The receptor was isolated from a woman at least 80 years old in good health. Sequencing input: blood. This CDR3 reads CSDGQGDNEQFF. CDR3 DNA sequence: TGCAGTGACGGGCAGGGGGACAATGAGCAGTTCTTC.